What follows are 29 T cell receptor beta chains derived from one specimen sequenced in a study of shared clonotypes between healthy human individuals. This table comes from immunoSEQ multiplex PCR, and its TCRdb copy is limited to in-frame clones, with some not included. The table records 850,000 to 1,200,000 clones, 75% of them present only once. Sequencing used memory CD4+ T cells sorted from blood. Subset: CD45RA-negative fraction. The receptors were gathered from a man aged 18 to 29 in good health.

The CDR3 sequence is CASRPTVSSEQYF. CDR3 nucleotides: TGTGCCAGCAGGCCGACAGTATCGAGTGAGCAGTACTTC. The chain couples TRBV2 to TRBJ2-5, with D possibly TRBD1 on 5 matching bases. The CDR3 has 13 amino acids. The germline gives CDR1 SNHLY, CDR2 FYNNEI. V was shortened by 6 bases and J by 11 bases, with 19 bases between the two germline ends.

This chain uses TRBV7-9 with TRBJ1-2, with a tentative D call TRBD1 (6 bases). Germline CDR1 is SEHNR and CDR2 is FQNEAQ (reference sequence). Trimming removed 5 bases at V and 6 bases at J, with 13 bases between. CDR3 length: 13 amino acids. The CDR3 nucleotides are TGTGCCAGCAGCCGGGGGCTTCTGGATGGCTACACCTTC. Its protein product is CASSRGLLDGYTF.

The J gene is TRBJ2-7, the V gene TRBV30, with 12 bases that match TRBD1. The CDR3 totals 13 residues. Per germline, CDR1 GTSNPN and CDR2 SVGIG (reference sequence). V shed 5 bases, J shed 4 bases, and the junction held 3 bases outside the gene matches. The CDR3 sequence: CAWVGQGAYEQYF. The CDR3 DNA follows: TGTGCCTGGGTGGGACAGGGGGCTTACGAGCAGTACTTC.

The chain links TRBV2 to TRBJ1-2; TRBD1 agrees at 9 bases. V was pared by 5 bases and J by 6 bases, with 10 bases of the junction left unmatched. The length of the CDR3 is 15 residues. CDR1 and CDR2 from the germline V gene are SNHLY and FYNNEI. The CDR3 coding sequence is TGTGCCAGCAGTCTATTTAATACAGGGGGCAATGGCTACACCTTC. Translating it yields CASSLFNTGGNGYTF. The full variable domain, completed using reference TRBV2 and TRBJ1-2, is EPEVTQTPSHQVTQMGQEVILRCVPISNHLYFYWYRQILGQKVEFLVSFYNNEISEKSEIFDDQFSVERPDGSNFTLKIRSTKLEDSAMYFCASSLFNTGGNGYTFGSGTRLTVV.

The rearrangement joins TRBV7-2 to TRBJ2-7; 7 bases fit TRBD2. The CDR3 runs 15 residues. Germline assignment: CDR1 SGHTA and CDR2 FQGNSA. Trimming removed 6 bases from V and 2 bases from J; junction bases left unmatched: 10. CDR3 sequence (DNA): TGTGCCAGCAGGCGTCCGGGGGGTGAAACCTACGAGCAGTACTTC. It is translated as CASRRPGGETYEQYF.

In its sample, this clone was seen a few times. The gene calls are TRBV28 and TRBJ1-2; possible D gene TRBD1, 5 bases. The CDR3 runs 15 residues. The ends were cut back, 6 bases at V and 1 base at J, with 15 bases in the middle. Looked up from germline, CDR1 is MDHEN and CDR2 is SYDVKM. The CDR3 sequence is CASRPVGGNNYGYTF. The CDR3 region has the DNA TGTGCCAGCAGGCCAGTGGGGGGGAATAACTATGGCTACACCTTC.

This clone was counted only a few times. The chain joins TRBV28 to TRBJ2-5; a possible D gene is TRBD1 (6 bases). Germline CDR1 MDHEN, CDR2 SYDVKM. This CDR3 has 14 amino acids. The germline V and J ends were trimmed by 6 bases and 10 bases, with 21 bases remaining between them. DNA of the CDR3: TGTGCCAGCAGCCCCGGTTGGGTAAAGGGGGACCAGTACTTC. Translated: CASSPGWVKGDQYF.

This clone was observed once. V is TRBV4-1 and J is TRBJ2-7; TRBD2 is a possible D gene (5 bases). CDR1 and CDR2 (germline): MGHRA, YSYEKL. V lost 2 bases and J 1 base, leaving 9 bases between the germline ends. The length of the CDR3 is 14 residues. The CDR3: CASSQFSVSYEQYF. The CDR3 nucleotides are TGCGCCAGCAGCCAATTTAGCGTTTCCTACGAGCAGTACTTC.

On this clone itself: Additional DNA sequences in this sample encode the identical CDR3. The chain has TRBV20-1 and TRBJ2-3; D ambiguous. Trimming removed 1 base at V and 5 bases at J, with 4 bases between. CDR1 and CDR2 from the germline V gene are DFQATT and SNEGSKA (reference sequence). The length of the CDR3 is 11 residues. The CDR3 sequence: CSARGGDTQYF. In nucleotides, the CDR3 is TGCAGTGCTAGAGGTGGAGATACGCAGTATTTT.

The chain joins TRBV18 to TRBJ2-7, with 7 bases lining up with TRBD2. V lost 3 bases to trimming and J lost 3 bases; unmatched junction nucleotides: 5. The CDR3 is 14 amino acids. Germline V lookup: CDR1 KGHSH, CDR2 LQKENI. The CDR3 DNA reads TGTGCCAGCTCACCGGTGGGGGGGAACTACGAGCAGTACTTC. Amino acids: CASSPVGGNYEQYF.

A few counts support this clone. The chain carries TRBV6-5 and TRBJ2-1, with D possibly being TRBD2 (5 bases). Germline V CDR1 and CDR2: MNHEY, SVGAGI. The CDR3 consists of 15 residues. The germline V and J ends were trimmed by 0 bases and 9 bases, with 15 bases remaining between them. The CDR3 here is CASSYSSPSTGEQFF. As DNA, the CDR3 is TGTGCCAGCAGTTACTCGAGCCCTAGCACCGGTGAGCAGTTCTTC.

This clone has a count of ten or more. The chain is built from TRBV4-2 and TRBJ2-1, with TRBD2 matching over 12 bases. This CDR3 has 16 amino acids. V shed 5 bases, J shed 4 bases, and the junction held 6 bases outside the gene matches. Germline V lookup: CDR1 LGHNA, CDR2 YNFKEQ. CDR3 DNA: TGTGCCAGCAGCGAAAGGACTAGCGGGGCTTACAATGAGCAGTTCTTC. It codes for CASSERTSGAYNEQFF.

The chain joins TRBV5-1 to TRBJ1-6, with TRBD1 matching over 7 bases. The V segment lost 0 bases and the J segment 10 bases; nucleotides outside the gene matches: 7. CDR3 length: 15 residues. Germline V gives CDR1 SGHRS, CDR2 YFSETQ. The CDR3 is CASSLEGRGKSPLHF. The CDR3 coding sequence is TGCGCCAGCAGCTTGGAAGGCAGGGGGAAATCACCCCTCCACTTT.

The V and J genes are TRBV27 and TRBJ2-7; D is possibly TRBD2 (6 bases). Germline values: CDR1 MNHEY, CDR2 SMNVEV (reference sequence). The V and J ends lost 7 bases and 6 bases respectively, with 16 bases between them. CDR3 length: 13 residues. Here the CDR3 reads CASNIYMGGEQYF. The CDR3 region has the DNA TGTGCCAGCAATATTTATATGGGGGGCGAGCAGTACTTC.

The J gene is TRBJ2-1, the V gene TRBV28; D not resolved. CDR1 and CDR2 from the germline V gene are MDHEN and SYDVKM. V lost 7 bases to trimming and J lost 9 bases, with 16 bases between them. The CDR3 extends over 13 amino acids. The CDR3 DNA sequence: TGTGCCAGCACCCTGGTGAGTTTTGGTGAGCAGTTCTTC. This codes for CASTLVSFGEQFF.

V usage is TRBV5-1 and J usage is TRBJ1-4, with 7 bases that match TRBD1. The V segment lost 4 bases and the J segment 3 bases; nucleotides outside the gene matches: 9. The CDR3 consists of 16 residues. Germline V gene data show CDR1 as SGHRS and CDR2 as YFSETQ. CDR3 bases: TGCGCCAGCAGCCTCCTACAGGGGTCGGCTAATGAAAAACTGTTTTTT. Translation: CASSLLQGSANEKLFF.

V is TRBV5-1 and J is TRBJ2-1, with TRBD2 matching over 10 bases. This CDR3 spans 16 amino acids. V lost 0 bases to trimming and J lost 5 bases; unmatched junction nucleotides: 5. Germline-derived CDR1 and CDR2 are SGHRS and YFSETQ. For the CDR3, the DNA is TGCGCCAGCAGCTTGGAATCTAGCGGGGGCCACAATGAGCAGTTCTTC. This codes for CASSLESSGGHNEQFF.

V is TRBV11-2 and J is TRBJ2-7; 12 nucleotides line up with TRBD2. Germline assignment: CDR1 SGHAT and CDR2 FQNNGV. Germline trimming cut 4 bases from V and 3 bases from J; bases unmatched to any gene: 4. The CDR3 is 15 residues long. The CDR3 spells CASSSLAGGGYEQYF. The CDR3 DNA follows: TGTGCCAGCAGCTCACTAGCGGGAGGAGGCTACGAGCAGTACTTC.

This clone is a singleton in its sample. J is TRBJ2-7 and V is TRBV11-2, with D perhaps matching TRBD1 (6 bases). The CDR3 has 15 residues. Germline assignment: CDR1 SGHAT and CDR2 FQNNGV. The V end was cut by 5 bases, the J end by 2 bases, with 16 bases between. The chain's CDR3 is CASSRARDTTYEQYF. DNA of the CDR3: TGTGCCAGCAGCCGCGCCCGGGACACAACCTACGAGCAGTACTTC.

The CDR3 spells CASSESGVAGGSYEQYF. The CDR3 coding sequence is TGTGCCAGCAGTGAAAGCGGTGTGGCAGGGGGTTCCTACGAGCAGTACTTC. This chain connects TRBV6-1 to TRBJ2-7; 7 bases are shared with TRBD1. Germline V gene lookup returns CDR1 MNHNS and CDR2 SASEGT. V dropped 2 bases and J dropped 1; count of bases not matched to a gene: 11. The CDR3 runs 17 residues.

DNA for the CDR3: TGCGCCAGCACATCAGGGTTTCGCTACGAGCAGTACTTC. Translation gives CASTSGFRYEQYF. The genes are TRBV5-1 and TRBJ2-7, with D perhaps TRBD1 (5 bases). The germline CDR1 and CDR2 sequences are SGHRS and YFSETQ. The ends were cut back, 6 bases at V and 3 bases at J, with 13 bases in the middle. The CDR3 covers 13 residues.

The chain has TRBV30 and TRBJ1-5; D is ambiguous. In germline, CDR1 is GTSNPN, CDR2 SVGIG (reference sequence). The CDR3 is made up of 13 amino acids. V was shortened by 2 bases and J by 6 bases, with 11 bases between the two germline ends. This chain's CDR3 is CAWSNEGSQPQHF. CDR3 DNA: TGTGCCTGGAGTAATGAGGGCTCTCAGCCCCAGCATTTT.

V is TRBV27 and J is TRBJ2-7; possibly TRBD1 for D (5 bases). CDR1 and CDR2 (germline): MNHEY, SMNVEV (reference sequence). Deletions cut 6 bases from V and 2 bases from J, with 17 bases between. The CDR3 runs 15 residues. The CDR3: CASRHSRVGPYEQYF. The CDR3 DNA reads TGTGCCAGCAGACACAGCAGGGTAGGTCCCTACGAGCAGTACTTC.

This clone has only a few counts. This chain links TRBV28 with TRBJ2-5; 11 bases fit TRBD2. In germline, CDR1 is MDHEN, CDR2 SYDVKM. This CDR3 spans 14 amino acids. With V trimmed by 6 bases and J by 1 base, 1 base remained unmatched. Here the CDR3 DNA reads TGTGCCAGCAGCCTAGCGGGGGGCCAAGAGACCCAGTACTTC. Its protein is CASSLAGGQETQYF. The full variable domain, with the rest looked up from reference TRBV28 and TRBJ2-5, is DVKVTQSSRYLVKRTGEKVFLECVQDMDHENMFWYRQDPGLGLRLIYFSYDVKMKEKGDIPEGYSVSREKKERFSLILESASTNQTSMYLCASSLAGGQETQYFGPGTRLLVL.

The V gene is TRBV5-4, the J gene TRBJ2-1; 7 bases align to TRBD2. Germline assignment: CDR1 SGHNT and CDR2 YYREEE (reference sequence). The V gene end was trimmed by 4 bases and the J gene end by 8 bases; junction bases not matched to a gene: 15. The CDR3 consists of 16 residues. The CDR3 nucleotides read TGTGCCAGCAGCATTTCGACGGCGGGAGAGAGGTATGAGCAGTTCTTC. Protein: CASSISTAGERYEQFF.

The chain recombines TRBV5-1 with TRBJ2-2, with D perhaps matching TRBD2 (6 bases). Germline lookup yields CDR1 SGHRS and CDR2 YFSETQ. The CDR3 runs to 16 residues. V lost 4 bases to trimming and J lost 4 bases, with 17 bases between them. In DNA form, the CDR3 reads TGCGCCAGCAGCCTAACGGGACTCGCCTTCACCGGGGAGCTGTTTTTT. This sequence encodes CASSLTGLAFTGELFF. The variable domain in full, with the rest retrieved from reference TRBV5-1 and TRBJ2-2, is KAGVTQTPRYLIKTRGQQVTLSCSPISGHRSVSWYQQTPGQGLQFLFEYFSETQRNKGNFPGRFSGRQFSNSRSEMNVSTLELGDSALYLCASSLTGLAFTGELFFGEGSRLTVL.

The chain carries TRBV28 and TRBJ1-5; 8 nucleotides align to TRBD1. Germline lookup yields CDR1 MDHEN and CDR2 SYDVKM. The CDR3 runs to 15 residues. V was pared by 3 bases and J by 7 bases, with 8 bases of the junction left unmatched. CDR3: CASSLGSGGWQPQHF. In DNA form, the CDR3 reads TGTGCCAGCAGTTTGGGTTCAGGGGGCTGGCAGCCCCAGCATTTT.

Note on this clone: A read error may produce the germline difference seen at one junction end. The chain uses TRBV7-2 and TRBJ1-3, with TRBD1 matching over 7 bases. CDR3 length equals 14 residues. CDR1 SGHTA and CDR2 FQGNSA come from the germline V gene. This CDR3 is CASSLEAGGFSAHF. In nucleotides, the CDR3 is TGTGCCAGCAGCTTAGAGGCAGGGGGGTTTTCAGCTCATTTT.

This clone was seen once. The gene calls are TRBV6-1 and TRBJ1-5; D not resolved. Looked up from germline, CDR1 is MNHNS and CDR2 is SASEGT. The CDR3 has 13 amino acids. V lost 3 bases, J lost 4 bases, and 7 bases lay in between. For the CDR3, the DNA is TGTGCCAGCAGTGACGGAGGAAATCAGCCCCAGCATTTT. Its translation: CASSDGGNQPQHF.